The present TCR beta chain was sequenced within a study of T cell responses to AZD1222 COVID-19 vaccine. Whole-study findings and limits: Seropositive at baseline were only a handful of AZD1222 recipients. Two doses of AZD1222 preceded a rise in Spike-specific TCR breadth and depth. Regions 160-218 and 743-854 held dominance among vaccine-associated CD4 TCRs, which spanned spike. In the spike-specific TCR repertoire, nearly half reportedly target unmutated variant regions.

V was clipped by 0 bases and J by 2 bases; unmatched bases: 4. Germline CDR1 SGDLS, CDR2 YYNGEE. The CDR3 contains 15 residues. As regards this clone: Its antigen is unknown.

Generated by immunoSEQ multiplex PCR, the TCRdb table keeps only in-frame clones and is missing some. The sample consists of 120,000 or so clones, about 90% of them appearing once. Source: peripheral blood, taken on day 0 of AZD1222 vaccination. The V call is TRBV9, the J call TRBJ1-1; TRBD1 agrees at 7 bases. This clonotype was sampled from an adult in good health. The CDR3: CASSVGGTDNTEAFF. The CDR3 DNA is TGTGCCAGCAGCGTAGGGGGGACAGATAACACTGAAGCTTTCTTT.